This T cell receptor (beta chain) was identified in a study of T cell responses to AZD1222 COVID-19 vaccine. Study at large: Investigators merged groups given second doses at roughly 4 or roughly 12 weeks.

Libraries were prepared by immunoSEQ multiplex PCR; TCRdb keeps only in-frame clonotypes and omits some of them. This table has some 90,000 clones, 75% to 90% appearing once. Study-level findings and limits: Most donors were white British, females outnumbered males, and clonal diversity was possibly underestimated. Vaccination with two AZD1222 doses was followed by a rise in Spike-specific TCR breadth and depth. At baseline, seropositivity was found in only a handful of AZD1222 recipients.

Notes on this clone: What it binds is not known.

The specimen comprised peripheral blood, sampled on day 0 of AZD1222 vaccination. The receptor was isolated from an adult in good health.

This CDR3 is CSVENRAGVNTEAFF. CDR3 DNA sequence: TGCAGCGTTGAAAACAGGGCAGGGGTAAACACTGAAGCTTTCTTT. This chain links TRBV29-1 with TRBJ1-1; TRBD1 might be the D (6 bases). V was clipped by 2 bases and J by 2 bases, with 15 bases between them. The CDR3 contains 15 residues. Germline CDR1 reads SQVTM; CDR2 reads ANQGSEA.